Shown below are 15 T cell receptor beta chains from a single sample sequenced in a study of breast tumors, draining lymph nodes, adjacent tissues. TCRdb re-called the multiplex PCR reads through MiXCR, storing one row per CDR3 protein. Here the sample spans under 75,000 distinct CDR3 sequences, less than 60% being singletons. Specimen: breast tumor tissue. The receptors originated from a female donor with breast cancer. Some clones in this sample may be carry-over from other donors' samples.

This clonotype was seen ten or more times. The V gene is TRBV20-1, the J gene TRBJ2-5; TRBD1 matches 9 bases. Losses at the gene ends were 3 bases for V and 0 bases for J; bases not matched to a gene: 5. This CDR3 region has 15 residues. Germline CDR1 and CDR2: DFQATT and SNEGSKA (reference sequence). The chain's CDR3 is CSASLRDRDQETQYF. The DNA for the CDR3 is TGCAGTGCTAGTCTCCGGGACAGGGACCAAGAGACCCAGTACTTC.

This clonotype occurred many times. V usage is TRBV7-8 and J usage is TRBJ2-7; D is possibly TRBD2 (7 bases). This CDR3 region has 18 residues. Looked up from germline, CDR1 is SGHVS and CDR2 is FQNEAQ. Trimming left V 3 bases short and J 2 bases short, with 23 bases between. DNA of the CDR3: TGTGCCAGCAGCTTGATGGCCGGGAGGCAGGGGATAACCTACGAGCAGTACTTC. Its protein is CASSLMAGRQGITYEQYF.

J is TRBJ2-2 and V is TRBV5-6; D gene uncertain. Trimming took off 2 bases at V and 0 bases at J, with 5 bases between the two ends. Germline lookup yields CDR1 SGHDT and CDR2 YYEEEE. CDR3 length: 14 residues. The DNA of the CDR3 is TGTGCCAGCAGCTTATCCGCGAACACCGGGGAGCTGTTTTTT. Encoded protein: CASSLSANTGELFF.

This rearrangement joins TRBV6-2 or TRBV6-3 to TRBJ2-3; D might be TRBD1 (6 bases). Germline V gene lookup returns CDR1 MNHEY and CDR2 SVGEGT. The CDR3 is made up of 12 amino acids. V dropped 6 bases and J dropped 6 bases, with 10 bases sitting between them. CDR3 sequence reads: CASRSTGDTQYF. The CDR3, as DNA: TGTGCCAGCAGGTCTACAGGGGATACGCAGTATTTT.

This clonotype has at least ten counts. This could be a read error, since a much larger clone is one nucleotide away. V usage is TRBV6-5 and J usage is TRBJ1-6; TRBD1 might be the D (6 bases). Germline values: CDR1 MNHEY, CDR2 SVGAGI. This CDR3 is built from 15 residues. V lost 5 bases and J lost 3, with 11 bases in between. The CDR3 protein is CASSPGQRYNSPLHF. The CDR3 coding sequence is TGTGCCAGCAGTCCAGGACAGCGCTATAATTCACCCCTCCACTTT.

The rearrangement links TRBV15 to TRBJ1-2; D remains ambiguous. Trimming took off 0 bases at V and 12 bases at J, with 17 bases between the two ends. Germline loops: CDR1 LNHNV, CDR2 YYDKDF (reference sequence). The CDR3 spans 14 residues. The CDR3 sequence is CATSRDPLLSGNTF. DNA for the CDR3: TGTGCCACCAGCAGAGATCCCCTACTCTCTGGAAACACCTTC. The full variable domain, in which reference TRBV15 and TRBJ1-2 provide the parts outside the CDR3, is DAMVIQNPRYQVTQFGKPVTLSCSQTLNHNVMYWYQQKSSQAPKLLFHYYDKDFNNEADTPDNFQSRRPNTSFCFLDIRSPGLGDTAMYLCATSRDPLLSGNTFGSGTRLTVV.

The chain couples TRBV12-3 or TRBV12-4 to TRBJ1-2, with 9 positions matching TRBD1. The CDR3 extends over 14 amino acids. V dropped 0 bases and J dropped 7; count of bases not matched to a gene: 3. CDR3 DNA sequence: TGTGCCAGCAGTTTAGCGGGGACAGGGATTGGCTACACCTTC. This translates into CASSLAGTGIGYTF.

This clonotype was observed many times. The chain recombines TRBV5-5 with TRBJ2-1; D perhaps matches TRBD2 (7 bases). Germline CDR1 and CDR2: SGHKS and YYEKEE (reference sequence). Trimming cost V 3 bases and J 9 bases, with 19 bases left between them. The CDR3 sequence is 15 residues long. The DNA for the CDR3 is TGTGCCAGCAGCTCACTTCATGGGGGGGCCAGTGAGCAGTTCTTC. Amino acid sequence: CASSSLHGGASEQFF. The full variable domain, its missing parts supplied by reference TRBV5-5 and TRBJ2-1, is DAGVTQSPTHLIKTRGQQVTLRCSPISGHKSVSWYQQVLGQGPQFIFQYYEKEERGRGNFPDRFSARQFPNYSSELNVNALLLGDSALYLCASSSLHGGASEQFFGPGTRLTVL.

This clonotype is a singleton in its sample. CDR3 DNA: TGTGCCAGCAGCCCATGGGACGGGCGTTGGGAAAAACTGTTTTTT. This gives the protein CASSPWDGRWEKLFF. The J gene is TRBJ1-4, the V gene TRBV7-2; D may be TRBD1 (5 bases). Germline CDR1 SGHTA, CDR2 FQGNSA. CDR3 length: 15 amino acids. V lost 5 bases, J lost 8 bases, and 18 bases lay in between.

This clonotype was observed many times. This chain uses TRBV5-8 with TRBJ2-2; D might be TRBD1 or TRBD2, each matching 5 bases. V was shortened by 4 bases and J by 3 bases, with 19 bases between the two germline ends. The CDR3 is 17 residues long. Germline CDR1 and CDR2: SGHTS and YDEGEE. As DNA, the CDR3 is TGTGCCAGCAGCCCCTCCGGGCCCGGGACGGACACCGGGGAGCTGTTTTTT. Protein sequence: CASSPSGPGTDTGELFF.

This clonotype occurred many times. The J gene is TRBJ1-3, the V gene TRBV11-2; a weak D match, TRBD1 (5 bases). With 1 base removed from V and 3 bases from J, the gap between germline ends came to 10 bases. CDR3 length equals 15 residues. Germline lookup yields CDR1 SGHAT and CDR2 FQNNGV. This chain's CDR3 is CASSLVAGFGNTIYF. As DNA, the CDR3 is TGTGCCAGCAGCTTAGTAGCAGGGTTTGGAAACACCATATATTTT.

The chain recombines TRBV10-2 with TRBJ1-1, with D unresolved. Germline-derived CDR1 and CDR2 are WSHSY and SAAADI. The length of the CDR3 is 13 residues. The V end lost 0 bases, the J end lost 11 bases, and 13 bases lay between the germline ends. In DNA form, the CDR3 reads TGCGCCAGCAGTGAGTCCGGCCTCCGAGACGCTTTCTTT. As protein: CASSESGLRDAFF.

This sequence joins TRBV2 and TRBJ1-2; weak D call: TRBD1 (5 bases). The V gene's germline CDR1 is SNHLY and CDR2 FYNNEI. The V and J ends lost 5 bases and 8 bases respectively, with 15 bases between them. This CDR3 is 13 amino acids long. CDR3 sequence reads: CASSLPGTSGYTF. CDR3 DNA sequence: TGTGCCAGCAGTCTTCCCGGGACTAGCGGCTACACCTTC.

This clonotype was seen only a few times. The CDR3 DNA follows: TGTGCCATCAGTGAGTTCGGGGGCACAGATACGCAGTATTTT. It specifies CAISEFGGTDTQYF. V and J are TRBV10-3 and TRBJ2-3, with a weak D call TRBD2 (5 bases). Germline V gene data show CDR1 as ENHRY and CDR2 as SYGVKD. V lost 1 base to trimming and J lost 1 base, with 6 bases between them. The CDR3 is made up of 14 amino acids.

This clonotype was recorded a few times. This chain links TRBV6-2 or TRBV6-3 with TRBJ2-1, with 11 bases that match TRBD1. V was clipped by 6 bases and J by 3 bases; unmatched bases: 7. The CDR3 totals 16 residues. The germline V gene encodes CDR1 MNHEY and CDR2 SVGEGT. In DNA, the CDR3 is TGTGCCAGCAGACAGGGGACAGGGGGGAGCTACAATGAGCAGTTCTTC. Translation gives CASRQGTGGSYNEQFF.